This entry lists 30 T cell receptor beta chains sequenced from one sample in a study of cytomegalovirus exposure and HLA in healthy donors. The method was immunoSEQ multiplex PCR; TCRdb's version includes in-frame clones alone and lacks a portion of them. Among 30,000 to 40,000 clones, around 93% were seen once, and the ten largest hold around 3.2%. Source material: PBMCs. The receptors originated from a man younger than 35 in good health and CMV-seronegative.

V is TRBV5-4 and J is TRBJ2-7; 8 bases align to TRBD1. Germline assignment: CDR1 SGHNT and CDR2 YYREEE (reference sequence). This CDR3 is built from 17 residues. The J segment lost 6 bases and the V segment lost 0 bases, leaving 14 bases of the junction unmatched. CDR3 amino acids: CASSLELRQGPNGEQYF. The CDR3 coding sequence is TGTGCCAGCAGCTTGGAGCTCCGACAGGGGCCTAATGGCGAGCAGTACTTC.

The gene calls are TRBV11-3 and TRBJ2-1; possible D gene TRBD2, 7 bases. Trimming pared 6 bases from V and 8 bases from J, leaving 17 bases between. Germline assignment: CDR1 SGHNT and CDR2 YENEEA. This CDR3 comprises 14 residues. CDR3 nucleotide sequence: TGTGCCAGCAGGGAGGGGAGGGGGGGAGATGAGCAGTTCTTC. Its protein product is CASREGRGGDEQFF.

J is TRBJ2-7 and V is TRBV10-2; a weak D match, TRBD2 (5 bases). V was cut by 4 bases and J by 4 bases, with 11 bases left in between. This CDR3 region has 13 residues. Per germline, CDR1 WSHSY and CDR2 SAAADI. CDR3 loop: CASSVIEGYEQYF. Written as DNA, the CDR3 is TGCGCCAGCAGTGTAATTGAGGGTTACGAGCAGTACTTC.

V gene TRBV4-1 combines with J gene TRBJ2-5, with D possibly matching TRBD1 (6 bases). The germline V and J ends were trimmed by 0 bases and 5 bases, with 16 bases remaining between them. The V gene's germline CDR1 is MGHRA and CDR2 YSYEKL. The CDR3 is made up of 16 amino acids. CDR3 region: CASSQEYSQGRETQYF. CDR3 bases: TGCGCCAGCAGCCAAGAATATTCCCAGGGGCGGGAGACCCAGTACTTC.

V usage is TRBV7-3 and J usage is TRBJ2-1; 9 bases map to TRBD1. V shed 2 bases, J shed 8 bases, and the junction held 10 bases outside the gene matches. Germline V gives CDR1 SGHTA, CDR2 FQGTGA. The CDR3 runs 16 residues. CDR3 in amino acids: CASSLLGGQGLHEQFF. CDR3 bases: TGTGCCAGCAGCTTATTAGGGGGACAGGGTCTGCATGAGCAGTTCTTC.

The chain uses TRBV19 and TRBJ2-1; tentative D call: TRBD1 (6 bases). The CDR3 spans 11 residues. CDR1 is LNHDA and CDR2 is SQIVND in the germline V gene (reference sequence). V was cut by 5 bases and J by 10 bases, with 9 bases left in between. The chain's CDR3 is CASSYTGEQFF. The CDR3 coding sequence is TGTGCCAGTAGTTATACAGGGGAGCAGTTCTTC.

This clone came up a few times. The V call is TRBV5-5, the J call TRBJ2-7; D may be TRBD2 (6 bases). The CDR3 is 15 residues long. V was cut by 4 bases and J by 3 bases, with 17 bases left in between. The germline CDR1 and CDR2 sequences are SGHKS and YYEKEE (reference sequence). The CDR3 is CASSHSPGVGYEQYF. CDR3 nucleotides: TGTGCCAGCAGCCATTCCCCGGGAGTTGGCTACGAGCAGTACTTC.

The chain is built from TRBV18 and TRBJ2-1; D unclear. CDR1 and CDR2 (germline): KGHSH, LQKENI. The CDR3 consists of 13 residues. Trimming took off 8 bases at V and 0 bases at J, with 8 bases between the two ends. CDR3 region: CASTDSSYNEQFF. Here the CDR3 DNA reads TGTGCCAGCACCGACTCCTCCTACAATGAGCAGTTCTTC.

This CDR3 reads CASSPYRDTEAFF. CDR3 bases: TGTGCCAGCAGCCCCTACAGGGACACTGAAGCTTTCTTT. The chain is built from TRBV11-2 and TRBJ1-1; weak D call: TRBD1 (6 bases). The CDR3 sequence is 13 residues long. CDR1 is SGHAT and CDR2 is FQNNGV in the germline V gene. Trimming removed 5 bases at V and 3 bases at J, with 10 bases between.

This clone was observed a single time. The CDR3 sequence is CASSKGTHGGQETQYF. The DNA of the CDR3 is TGTGCCAGCAGCAAAGGGACACACGGTGGCCAAGAGACCCAGTACTTC. The gene calls are TRBV5-8 and TRBJ2-5, with a weak D call TRBD1 (6 bases). Germline V gene lookup returns CDR1 SGHTS and CDR2 YDEGEE. The CDR3 runs to 16 residues. The germline V and J ends were trimmed by 4 bases and 1 base, with 17 bases remaining between them.

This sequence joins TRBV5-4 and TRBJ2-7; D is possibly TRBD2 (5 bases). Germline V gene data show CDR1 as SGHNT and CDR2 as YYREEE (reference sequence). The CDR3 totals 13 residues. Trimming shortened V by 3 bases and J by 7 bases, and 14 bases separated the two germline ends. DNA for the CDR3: TGTGCCAGCAGCTCAATAGCTAGCAGGGAGCAGTACTTC. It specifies CASSSIASREQYF.

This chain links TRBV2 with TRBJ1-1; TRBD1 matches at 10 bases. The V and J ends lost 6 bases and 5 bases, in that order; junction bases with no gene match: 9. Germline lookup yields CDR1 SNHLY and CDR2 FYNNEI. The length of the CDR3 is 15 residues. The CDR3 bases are TGTGCCAGCAGCCTCGGCGACAGGGGGCGTACTGAAGCTTTCTTT. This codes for CASSLGDRGRTEAFF. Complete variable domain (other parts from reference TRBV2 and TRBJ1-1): EPEVTQTPSHQVTQMGQEVILRCVPISNHLYFYWYRQILGQKVEFLVSFYNNEISEKSEIFDDQFSVERPDGSNFTLKIRSTKLEDSAMYFCASSLGDRGRTEAFFGQGTRLTVV.

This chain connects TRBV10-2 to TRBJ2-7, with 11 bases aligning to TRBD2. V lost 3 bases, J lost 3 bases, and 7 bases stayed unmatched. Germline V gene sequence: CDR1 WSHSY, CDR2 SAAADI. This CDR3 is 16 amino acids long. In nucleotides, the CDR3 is TGCGCCAGCAGTGATATAGCGGGGGGGCGGAGCTACGAGCAGTACTTC. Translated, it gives CASSDIAGGRSYEQYF.

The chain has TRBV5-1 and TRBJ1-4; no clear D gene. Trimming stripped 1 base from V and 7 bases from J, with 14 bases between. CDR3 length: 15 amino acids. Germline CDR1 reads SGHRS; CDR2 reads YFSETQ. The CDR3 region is CASSLSREAAEKLFF. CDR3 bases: TGCGCCAGCAGCTTGTCGAGGGAAGCGGCTGAAAAACTGTTTTTT.

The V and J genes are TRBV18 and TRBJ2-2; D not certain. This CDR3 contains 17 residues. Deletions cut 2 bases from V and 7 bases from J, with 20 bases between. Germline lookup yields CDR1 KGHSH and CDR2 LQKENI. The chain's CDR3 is CASSPTAGLAHGGELFF. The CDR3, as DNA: TGTGCCAGCTCACCAACGGCAGGCCTCGCACATGGCGGGGAGCTGTTTTTT.

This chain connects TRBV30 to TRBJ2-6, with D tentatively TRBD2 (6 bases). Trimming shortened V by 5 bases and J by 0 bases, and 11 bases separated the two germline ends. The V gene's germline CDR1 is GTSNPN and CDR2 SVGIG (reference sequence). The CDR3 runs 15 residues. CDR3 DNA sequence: TGTGCCTGGGGGGGACTGTACTCTGGGGCCAACGTCCTGACTTTC. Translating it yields CAWGGLYSGANVLTF. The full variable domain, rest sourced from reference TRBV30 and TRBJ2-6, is SQTIHQWPATLVQPVGSPLSLECTVEGTSNPNLYWYRQAAGRGLQLLFYSVGIGQISSEVPQNLSASRPQDRQFILSSKKLLLSDSGFYLCAWGGLYSGANVLTFGAGSRLTVL.

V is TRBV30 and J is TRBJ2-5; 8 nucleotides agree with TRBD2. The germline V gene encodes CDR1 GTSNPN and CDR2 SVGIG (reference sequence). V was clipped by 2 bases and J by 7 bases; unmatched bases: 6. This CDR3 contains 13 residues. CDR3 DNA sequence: TGTGCCTGGAGTCTGGAGGCGGGGGGGACCCAGTACTTC. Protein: CAWSLEAGGTQYF.

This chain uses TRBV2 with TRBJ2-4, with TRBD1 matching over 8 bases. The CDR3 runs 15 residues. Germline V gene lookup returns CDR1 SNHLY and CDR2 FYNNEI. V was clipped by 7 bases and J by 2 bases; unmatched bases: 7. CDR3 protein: CASKPGGLSKNIQYF. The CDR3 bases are TGTGCCAGCAAGCCAGGGGGCTTGTCCAAAAACATTCAGTACTTC.

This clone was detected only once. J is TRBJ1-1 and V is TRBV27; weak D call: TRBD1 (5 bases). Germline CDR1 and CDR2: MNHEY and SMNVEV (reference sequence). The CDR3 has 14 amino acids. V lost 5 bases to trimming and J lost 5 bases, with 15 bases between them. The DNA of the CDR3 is TGTGCCAGCAGTATAGGACACTCAGGAACTGAAGCTTTCTTT. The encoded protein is CASSIGHSGTEAFF.

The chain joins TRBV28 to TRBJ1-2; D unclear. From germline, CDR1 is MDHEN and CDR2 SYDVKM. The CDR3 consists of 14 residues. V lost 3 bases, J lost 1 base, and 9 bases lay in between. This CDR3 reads CASSLAGFNYGYTF. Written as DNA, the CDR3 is TGTGCCAGCAGTTTGGCGGGGTTTAACTATGGCTACACCTTC.

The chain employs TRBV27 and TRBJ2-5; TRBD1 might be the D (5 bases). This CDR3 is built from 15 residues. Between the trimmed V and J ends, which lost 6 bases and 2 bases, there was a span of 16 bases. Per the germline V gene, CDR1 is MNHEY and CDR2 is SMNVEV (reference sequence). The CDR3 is CASRTTWGPQETQYF. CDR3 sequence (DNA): TGTGCCAGCAGAACAACTTGGGGCCCTCAAGAGACCCAGTACTTC.

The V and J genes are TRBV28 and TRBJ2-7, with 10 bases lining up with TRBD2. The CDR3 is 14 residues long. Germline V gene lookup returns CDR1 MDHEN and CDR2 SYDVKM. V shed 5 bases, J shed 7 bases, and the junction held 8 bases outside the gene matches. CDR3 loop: CASSRGTSAGEQYF. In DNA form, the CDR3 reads TGTGCCAGCAGTCGCGGGACTAGCGCGGGAGAGCAGTACTTC.

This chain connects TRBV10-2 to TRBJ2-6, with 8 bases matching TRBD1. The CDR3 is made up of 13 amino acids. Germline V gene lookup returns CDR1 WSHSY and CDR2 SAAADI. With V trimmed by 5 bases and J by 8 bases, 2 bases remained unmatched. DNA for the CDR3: TGCGCCAGCAGTCAGGGGGCGACCAACGTCCTGACTTTC. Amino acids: CASSQGATNVLTF.

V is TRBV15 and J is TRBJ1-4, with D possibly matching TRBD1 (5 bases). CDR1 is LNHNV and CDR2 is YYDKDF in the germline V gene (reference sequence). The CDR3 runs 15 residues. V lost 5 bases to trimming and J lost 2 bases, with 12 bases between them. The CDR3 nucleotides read TGTGCCACCAGCGGAAGGGGAGGCACTAATGAAAAACTGTTTTTT. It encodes CATSGRGGTNEKLFF. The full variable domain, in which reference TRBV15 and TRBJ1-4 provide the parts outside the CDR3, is DAMVIQNPRYQVTQFGKPVTLSCSQTLNHNVMYWYQQKSSQAPKLLFHYYDKDFNNEADTPDNFQSRRPNTSFCFLDIRSPGLGDTAMYLCATSGRGGTNEKLFFGSGTQLSVL.

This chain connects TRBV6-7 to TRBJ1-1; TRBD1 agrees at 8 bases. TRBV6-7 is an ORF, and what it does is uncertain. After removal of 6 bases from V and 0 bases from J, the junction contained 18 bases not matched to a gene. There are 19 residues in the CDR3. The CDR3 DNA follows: TGTGCCAGCAGCCGAACACAGGGGGACTCGAGGCTCATGAACACTGAAGCTTTCTTT. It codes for CASSRTQGDSRLMNTEAFF.

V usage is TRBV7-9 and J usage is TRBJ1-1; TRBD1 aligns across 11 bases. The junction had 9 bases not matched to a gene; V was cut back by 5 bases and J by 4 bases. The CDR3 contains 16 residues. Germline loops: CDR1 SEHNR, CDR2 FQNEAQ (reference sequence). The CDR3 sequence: CASSPGQGAQGTEAFF. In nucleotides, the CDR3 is TGTGCCAGCAGCCCCGGACAGGGGGCGCAGGGCACTGAAGCTTTCTTT.

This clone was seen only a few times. The CDR3, as DNA: TGTGCCAGCAGTCCCCCGGCGGGGGCCTCCTACGAGCAGTACTTC. This encodes CASSPPAGASYEQYF. This sequence joins TRBV2 and TRBJ2-7, with D possibly matching TRBD2 (7 bases). The CDR3 is 15 residues long. Germline V gives CDR1 SNHLY, CDR2 FYNNEI. V lost 5 bases and J 0 bases, leaving 14 bases between the germline ends.

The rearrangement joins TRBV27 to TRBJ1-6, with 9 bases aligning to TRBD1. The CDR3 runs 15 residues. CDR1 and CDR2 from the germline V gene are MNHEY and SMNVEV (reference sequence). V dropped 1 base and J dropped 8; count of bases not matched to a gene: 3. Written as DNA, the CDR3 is TGTGCCAGCAGTTTATATGGGACAGGGCATTCACCCCTCCACTTT. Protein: CASSLYGTGHSPLHF.

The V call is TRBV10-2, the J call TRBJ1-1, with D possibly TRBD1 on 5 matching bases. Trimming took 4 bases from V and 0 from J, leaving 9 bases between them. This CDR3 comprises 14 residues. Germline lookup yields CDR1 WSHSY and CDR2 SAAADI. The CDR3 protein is CASSADTLNTEAFF. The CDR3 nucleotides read TGCGCCAGCAGTGCGGACACATTGAACACTGAAGCTTTCTTT.

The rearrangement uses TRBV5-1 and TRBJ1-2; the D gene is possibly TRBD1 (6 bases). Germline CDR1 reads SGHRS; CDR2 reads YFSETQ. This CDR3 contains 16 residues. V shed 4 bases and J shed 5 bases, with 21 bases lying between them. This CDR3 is CASSPESQGTAYGYTF. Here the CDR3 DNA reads TGCGCCAGCAGCCCAGAATCACAGGGTACGGCTTATGGCTACACCTTC.